These T cell receptor beta chains were read from a single sample in a study of blood T cell repertoires in COVID-19. Measured with immunoSEQ multiplex PCR; TCRdb has only the in-frame clones, and not every one. The sample lists about 140,000 clones; around 82% were seen once. Sequencing was done on a sample of peripheral blood. Every receptor here comes from a woman between 55 and 75 years old with acute or convalescent COVID-19. CDR3s include the opening cysteine and the closing phenylalanine or tryptophan. A D gene is named only where the DNA matches it firmly. Clone sizes are given selectively: once, few, many, or a class where the clone is expanded.

NA 15 TRBJ2-7 NA TRBV7-3 TGTGCCAGCAGCTTATCAGCGGGTAACTCCTACGAGCAGTACTTC CASSLSAGNSYEQYF
NA 15 TRBJ1-2 NA TRBV19 TGTGCCAGTAGCCCGGGAGCCATGGACAACTATGGCTACACCTTC CASSPGAMDNYGYTF
NA 11 TRBJ2-7 NA TRBV7-3 TGTGCCAGCAGGGCGGGACAGGAGCAGTACTTC CASRAGQEQYF
NA 13 TRBJ1-1 NA TRBV3-1/TRBV3-2 TGTGCCAGCAGATGGGGCCCTAACACTGAAGCTTTCTTT CASRWGPNTEAFF
TRBD2 15 TRBJ2-5 NA TRBV18 TGTGCCAGCTCCCCAGGAGCGGGATCGGGAGAGACCCAGTACTTC CASSPGAGSGETQYF
NA 16 TRBJ2-6 NA TRBV28 TGTGCCAGCAGTTCAGGGTGGCGGTCTGGGGCCAACGTCCTGACTTTC CASSSGWRSGANVLTF
TRBD1 15 TRBJ2-1 NA TRBV9 TGTGCCAGCAGTGAAGACAGGGCTGGGTACAATGAGCAGTTCTTC CASSEDRAGYNEQFF
TRBD1 12 TRBJ2-3 NA TRBV29-1 TGCAGCGTCCAAGGGGGCGCGAATACGCAGTATTTT CSVQGGANTQYF
TRBD1 16 TRBJ1-2 NA TRBV27 TGTGCCAGCAGGAGACAGACCGGGACAGGGTCGTATGGCTACACCTTC CASRRQTGTGSYGYTF
NA 13 TRBJ2-1 NA TRBV6-6 TGTGCCAGCACCCCCCGAGGCAACAATGAGCAGTTCTTC CASTPRGNNEQFF
TRBD1 16 TRBJ2-7 NA TRBV5-5 TGTGCCAGCAGCTTGGGCTCCGGGACAGGGGACTACGAGCAGTACTTC CASSLGSGTGDYEQYF
TRBD2 15 TRBJ2-1 NA TRBV7-9 TGTGCCAGCAGCACGACTAGCCGACGTGACAATGAGCAGTTCTTC CASSTTSRRDNEQFF
NA 11 TRBJ1-1 NA TRBV12-3/TRBV12-4 TGTGCCAGCAGACGGACAAGTGAAGCTTTCTTT CASRRTSEAFF
NA 12 TRBJ2-7 few TRBV12-3/TRBV12-4 TGTGCCAGCAGCCCCCCAGGCTACGAGCAGTACTTC CASSPPGYEQYF
TRBD1 13 TRBJ2-7 few TRBV2 TGTGCCAGCGGAAGGGACAGTCCCTACGAGCAGTACTTC CASGRDSPYEQYF
TRBD1 13 TRBJ1-6 NA TRBV7-9 TGTGCCAGCAGCGCCCGGGACAGTTCACCCCTCCACTTT CASSARDSSPLHF
NA 18 TRBJ2-6 NA TRBV27 TGTGCCAGCAGTCGAGAAGCTGCTACAGGGACTGGGGCCAACGTCCTGACTTTC CASSREAATGTGANVLTF
TRBD1 17 TRBJ2-3 NA TRBV20-1 TGCAGTGCAAGTCGGCTCGAGACAGGGTCCTTGGCAGATACGCAGTATTTT CSASRLETGSLADTQYF
TRBD1 15 TRBJ1-6 few TRBV28 TGTGCCAGCAGTTTCAGGGGGCTGGGTGATTCACCCCTCCACTTT CASSFRGLGDSPLHF
TRBD2 15 TRBJ2-7 NA TRBV28 TGTGCCAGCAGAGCAACCGGGACTAGCGACTACGAGCAGTACTTC CASRATGTSDYEQYF
NA 13 TRBJ1-1 NA TRBV7-3 TGTGCCAGCAGTAGCACAGGGAACACTGAAGCTTTCTTT CASSSTGNTEAFF
TRBD1 14 TRBJ2-7 NA TRBV28 TGTGCCAGCAGGCGGGACAGGGAAACCTACGAGCAGTACTTC CASRRDRETYEQYF
TRBD2 17 TRBJ2-1 NA TRBV19 TGTGCCAGTAGTACGTTAGAGGGACTAGCCTCCTACAATGAGCAGTTCTTC CASSTLEGLASYNEQFF
NA 14 TRBJ2-1 once TRBV5-1 TGCGCCAGCAGCTTGGACAGGCTTTACAATGAGCAGTTCTTC CASSLDRLYNEQFF
NA 14 TRBJ2-2 few TRBV5-1 TGCGCCAGCTCAGGCCCCCCGAACACCGGGGAGCTGTTTTTT CASSGPPNTGELFF
TRBD2 15 TRBJ2-1 NA TRBV3-1/TRBV3-2 TGTGCCAGCAGCCTTACTAGCGGGGCCTACAATGAGCAGTTCTTC CASSLTSGAYNEQFF
NA 15 TRBJ2-5 NA TRBV6-1 TGTGCCAGCAGTGAAGCGTTGGGAGGTAAAGAGACCCAGTACTTC CASSEALGGKETQYF
NA 14 TRBJ1-3 NA TRBV9 TGTGCCAGCAGCGTAGCAGGGTCAGGAAACACCATATATTTT CASSVAGSGNTIYF
NA 13 TRBJ1-2 once TRBV6-5 TGTGCCAGCACCCTCGGGACTGGCTATGGCTACACCTTC CASTLGTGYGYTF
NA 13 TRBJ1-2 NA TRBV28 TGTGCCAGCAGTTGGACTATGGTGAGAGGCTACGCCTTC CASSWTMVRGYAF
TRBD1 15 TRBJ1-2 NA TRBV3-1/TRBV3-2 TGTGCCAGCAGCCAAGAAGGGACAGGGGACTATGGCTACACCTTC CASSQEGTGDYGYTF
NA 11 TRBJ2-7 NA TRBV2 TGTGCCAGCAGTGAAGAATATGAGCAGTACTTC CASSEEYEQYF
NA 14 TRBJ1-1 NA TRBV28 TGTGCCAGCAGTTTACGGACAAGGATCACTGAAGCTTTCTTT CASSLRTRITEAFF
NA 14 TRBJ1-1 NA TRBV3-1/TRBV3-2 TGTGCCAGCAGCCTGTCACAGGTCAGGTCAGAAGCTTTCTTT CASSLSQVRSEAFF
NA 14 TRBJ2-1 NA TRBV19 TGTGCCAGTAGTATAGGAGCTACGTACAATGAGCAGTTCTTC CASSIGATYNEQFF
TRBD1 15 TRBJ1-5 NA TRBV28 TGTGCCAGCAGTCCCCCAACAGGGGGCAATCAGCCCCAGCATTTT CASSPPTGGNQPQHF
NA 13 TRBJ1-5 once TRBV5-1 TGCGCCAGCAGCTTGTGGGGGCCTCAGCCCCAGCATTTT CASSLWGPQPQHF
NA 15 TRBJ2-7 NA TRBV6-1 TGTGCCAGCAGTGAAACAGCGGGCACTCTCTACGAGCAGTACTTC CASSETAGTLYEQYF
TRBD1 13 TRBJ1-3 NA TRBV5-4 TGTGCCAGCAGCTCGGAGTACAGGGGTACCATATATTTT CASSSEYRGTIYF
NA 14 TRBJ2-7 NA TRBV7-2 TGTGCCAGCAGCTTGGTACAGTCAACCTACGAGCAGTACTTC CASSLVQSTYEQYF
NA 13 TRBJ1-1 NA TRBV28 TGTGCCAGCATTCCGGGAGGGGGCACTGAAGCTTTCTTT CASIPGGGTEAFF
TRBD1 15 TRBJ1-2 once TRBV19 TGTGCCAGTAGTTTCCGAACAGGGGGCGCGTATGGCTACACCTTC CASSFRTGGAYGYTF
TRBD2 12 TRBJ2-1 once TRBV3-1/TRBV3-2 TGTGCCAGCAGCCCTTCTAGCGGGGAGCAGTTCTTC CASSPSSGEQFF
TRBD2 16 TRBJ2-1 once TRBV5-4 TGTGCCAGCAGCCCCCCGGGACTAGAGGCCTACAATGAGCAGTTCTTC CASSPPGLEAYNEQFF
NA 16 TRBJ2-5 NA TRBV9 TGTGCCAGCAGCGTAGACTCAGGTCCCCCGGGGGAGACCCAGTACTTC CASSVDSGPPGETQYF
NA 16 TRBJ2-1 NA TRBV28 TGTGCCAGCAGTTTGAACTTTGAGCCCCCATACAATGAGCAGTTCTTC CASSLNFEPPYNEQFF
TRBD1 12 TRBJ1-1 NA TRBV19 TGTGCCAGTAGTTGGACACAGGGGTTGGTTTTCTTT CASSWTQGLVFF
TRBD1 21 TRBJ1-2 few TRBV7-6 TGTGCCAGCAGCTTAGGAGTGCCGGGACAGGGGGCGGAGGGGCCTTGGTATGGCTACACCTTC CASSLGVPGQGAEGPWYGYTF
NA 14 TRBJ2-3 NA TRBV11-2 TGTGCCAGCAGCTTACCTACTAGAACGACTACGCAGTATTTT CASSLPTRTTTQYF
NA 16 TRBJ2-3 NA TRBV3-1/TRBV3-2 TGTGCCAGCAGCCAAGATCTAAGGACTACACCCAATACGCAGTATTTT CASSQDLRTTPNTQYF
NA 13 TRBJ1-2 once TRBV30 TGTGCCTGGAGCCTTGGACAGAACTATGGCTACACCTTC CAWSLGQNYGYTF
NA 14 TRBJ1-2 NA TRBV5-1 TGCGCCAGCAGCGTCGACAGTGCCATCTATGGCTACACCTTC CASSVDSAIYGYTF
NA 15 TRBJ2-5 NA TRBV5-4 TGTGCCAGCAGCTTAGTGTCAGCTAGTGGGGAGACCCAGTACTTC CASSLVSASGETQYF
NA 15 TRBJ1-5 NA TRBV28 TGTGCCAGCAGTTTATGGAGGGAGCCCAATCAGCCCCAGCATTTT CASSLWREPNQPQHF